This entry describes one TCR beta chain. The data are from a study of T cells expressing NK-cell markers. TCRdb re-called the 5' RACE reads and shows each CDR3 protein once, DNA omitted. The sample includes 450,000 to 600,000 distinct CDR3 sequences. This CDR3 has 15 amino acids. CDR1 is SNHLY, CDR2 FYNNEI, per germline. The specimen was blood T cells: a sorted CD56 or NKG2C T cell subset, CD4+ or CD8+ T cells, or bulk PBMC T cells (not recorded which). The rearrangement links TRBV2 to TRBJ2-1; with no DNA, the TCRdb D assignment of TRBD2 cannot be verified. The origin of this receptor is a man aged 18 to 35 in good health. CDR3 protein: CASSLAGDPPNEQFF.